This T cell receptor (beta chain) was observed in a study of a mutant IDH1 vaccine in newly diagnosed glioma. Study background: Pretreatment consisted of radiotherapy, temozolomide, or both, with most receiving both. Study-wide results and limits: Overall, approximately 93% of patients had vaccine-induced immune responses.

The ends lost 0 bases at V and 4 bases at J; junction bases unmatched: 6. CDR3 length: 16 amino acids. The germline gives CDR1 SGHTA, CDR2 FQGNSA. Libraries were prepared by immunoSEQ multiplex PCR; TCRdb keeps only in-frame clonotypes and omits some of them. The sample includes tens of thousands of clones, 70% to 85% of them seen just once. Comments on this clone: The antigen remains unidentified.

Time point here: week 11, during vaccination. Every vaccine dose comprised 300 ug of mutant IDH1 20-mer peptide plus topical imiquimod. The source was PBMCs, collected from a glioma patient whose treatment included an IDH1 peptide vaccine. The rearrangement uses TRBV7-2 and TRBJ1-2; 9 bases line up with TRBD1. The receptor comes from a woman aged 45-65 years with glioma. The CDR3 reads CASSLAGTGSFYGYTF. CDR3 nucleotide sequence: TGTGCCAGCAGCTTAGCTGGGACAGGGAGCTTCTATGGCTACACCTTC. The whole variable domain, filled in from reference TRBV7-2 and TRBJ1-2, reads GAGVSQSPSNKVTEKGKDVELRCDPISGHTALYWYRQSLGQGLEFLIYFQGNSAPDKSGLPSDRFSAERTGGSVSTLTIQRTQQEDSAVYLCASSLAGTGSFYGYTFGSGTRLTVV.